These 23 T cell receptor beta chains share one sample of origin, sequenced in a study of cytomegalovirus exposure and HLA in healthy donors. PCR primers comprised 60 Vbeta and 13 Jbeta primers. Data came from immunoSEQ multiplex PCR; TCRdb stores just in-frame clones and leaves some out. This sample carries about 270,000 clones, roughly 70% of them seen once, and the ten largest clones take around 2.3%. Sequences were obtained from PBMCs. These receptors were collected from a female donor in good health and CMV-seronegative.

This rearrangement joins TRBV7-9 to TRBJ2-1; D remains unclear. This CDR3 spans 15 amino acids. V lost 5 bases, J lost 5 bases, and 16 bases lay in between. CDR1 is SEHNR and CDR2 is FQNEAQ in the germline V gene (reference sequence). The CDR3: CASSPPGRLDNEQFF. As DNA, the CDR3 is TGTGCCAGCAGCCCACCGGGTAGACTCGACAATGAGCAGTTCTTC.

This chain uses TRBV27 with TRBJ2-5, with 13 bases lining up with TRBD2. V was pared by 7 bases and J by 2 bases, with 4 bases of the junction left unmatched. CDR3 length: 15 amino acids. CDR1 is MNHEY and CDR2 is SMNVEV in the germline V gene (reference sequence). This CDR3 is CASTSLAGGQETQYF. In nucleotides, the CDR3 is TGTGCCAGCACCTCACTAGCGGGAGGGCAAGAGACCCAGTACTTC.

This clone was picked up a small number of times. This chain joins TRBV28 and TRBJ2-7; 9 positions agree with TRBD2. CDR3 size: 16 residues. Germline V lookup: CDR1 MDHEN, CDR2 SYDVKM. J lost 3 bases, V lost 5 bases, and 11 bases had no gene match. CDR3 DNA sequence: TGTGCCAGCAGTCCGGCAAATTTAGCGGGGGACTACGAGCAGTACTTC. Its protein product is CASSPANLAGDYEQYF.

The rearrangement joins TRBV10-3 to TRBJ2-3, with 11 bases fitting TRBD2. With V trimmed by 11 bases and J by 5 bases, 3 bases remained unmatched. Germline values: CDR1 ENHRY, CDR2 SYGVKD. CDR3 length: 12 amino acids. The CDR3 loop is CALSGRGDTQYF. In DNA, the CDR3 is TGTGCCCTTAGCGGGAGGGGAGATACGCAGTATTTT.

The V gene is TRBV30, the J gene TRBJ2-1; 13 bases line up with TRBD2. V gave up 0 bases and J gave up 8 bases; unmatched junction bases: 4. Germline V gene sequence: CDR1 GTSNPN, CDR2 SVGIG (reference sequence). CDR3 length equals 15 residues. The CDR3 DNA reads as TGTGCCTGGAGTGTTGGACTAGCGGGGGTGGATGAGCAGTTCTTC. This translates into CAWSVGLAGVDEQFF.

The chain employs TRBV27 and TRBJ2-7, with TRBD2 matching 14 bases. V lost 0 bases to trimming and J lost 0 bases; unmatched junction nucleotides: 7. This CDR3 is built from 19 residues. Per germline, CDR1 MNHEY and CDR2 SMNVEV (reference sequence). The CDR3: CASSLSPGLAGATSYEQYF. The CDR3 DNA reads TGTGCCAGCAGTTTATCGCCGGGACTAGCGGGAGCGACCTCCTACGAGCAGTACTTC.

This clone was observed a few times. This chain links TRBV11-2 with TRBJ2-3, with 8 bases matching TRBD2. Germline trimming cut 3 bases from V and 5 bases from J; bases unmatched to any gene: 13. Looked up from germline, CDR1 is SGHAT and CDR2 is FQNNGV. This CDR3 is 17 amino acids long. In nucleotides, the CDR3 is TGTGCCAGCAGCTTGGGGGGACTAGACAGGATGGTAGATACGCAGTATTTT. Translating gives CASSLGGLDRMVDTQYF.

This chain links TRBV5-1 with TRBJ2-5, with TRBD2 identical over 12 bases. The J call may not be correct, given that the DNA end is closer to TRBJ2-7. Per germline, CDR1 SGHRS and CDR2 YFSETQ. The CDR3 totals 14 residues. Written as DNA, the CDR3 is TGCGCCAGCAGCTGGACTAGCGGGACCTACGAGCAGTACTTC. This translates into CASSWTSGTYEQYF.

A word on this clone: The same CDR3 is also encoded by other DNA sequences in this sample. This chain links TRBV6-5 with TRBJ2-5; 7 positions match TRBD2. The J call could be wrong; TRBJ2-7 is a better fit for the DNA end. The V gene's germline CDR1 is MNHEY and CDR2 SVGAGI. The CDR3 has 14 amino acids. The CDR3 sequence is CASSYSSGSYEQYF. As DNA, the CDR3 is TGTGCCAGCAGTTACTCTAGCGGGTCCTACGAGCAGTACTTC.

J is TRBJ1-6 and V is TRBV5-6; D remains ambiguous. Trimming removed 6 bases at V and 7 bases at J, with 14 bases between. The CDR3 is 14 residues long. Per germline, CDR1 SGHDT and CDR2 YYEEEE. CDR3 sequence: CASTSGSWNSPLHF. The CDR3 region has the DNA TGTGCCAGCACCTCTGGCAGTTGGAATTCACCCCTCCACTTT.

The V call is TRBV30, the J call TRBJ2-7, with a weak D call TRBD1 (7 bases). CDR1 is GTSNPN and CDR2 is SVGIG in the germline V gene (reference sequence). The CDR3 contains 13 residues. The V and J ends lost 0 bases and 6 bases respectively, with 12 bases between them. The CDR3 bases are TGTGCCTGGAGTGTCTCCAGGGGGGCCGAGCAGTACTTC. Residues: CAWSVSRGAEQYF.

The chain is built from TRBV29-1 and TRBJ2-7, with 9 bases lining up with TRBD2. Losses at the gene ends were 5 bases for V and 3 bases for J; bases not matched to a gene: 5. This CDR3 is 13 amino acids long. Per germline, CDR1 SQVTM and CDR2 ANQGSEA. The CDR3 here is CSVLGGRGYEQYF. CDR3 sequence (DNA): TGCAGCGTTTTGGGCGGGAGGGGCTACGAGCAGTACTTC.

The chain recombines TRBV2 with TRBJ2-1, with TRBD2 matching over 9 bases. This CDR3 comprises 13 residues. V dropped 6 bases and J dropped 7; count of bases not matched to a gene: 4. Germline values: CDR1 SNHLY, CDR2 FYNNEI. The CDR3 sequence: CASRVSGGNEQFF. For the CDR3, the DNA is TGTGCCAGCAGGGTAAGCGGGGGGAATGAGCAGTTCTTC.

The genes are TRBV6-4 and TRBJ2-2, with 7 bases aligning to TRBD2. Germline V lookup: CDR1 MRHNA, CDR2 SNTAGT. CDR3 length: 14 residues. Unmatched junction bases numbered 2, after V lost 0 bases and J lost 7 bases. The CDR3 bases are TGTGCCAGCAGTGACTCCTCGGGAGGCGGGGAGCTGTTTTTT. Translating it yields CASSDSSGGGELFF.

This clone has a single count. The chain combines TRBV25-1 with TRBJ2-1, with 9 bases that match TRBD2. The length of the CDR3 is 15 residues. Germline trimming cut 1 base from V and 4 bases from J; bases unmatched to any gene: 2. The V gene's germline CDR1 is MGHDK and CDR2 SYGVNS. CDR3: CASSESSGDYNEQFF. The CDR3 nucleotides are TGTGCCAGCAGTGAATCTAGCGGGGATTACAATGAGCAGTTCTTC.

This rearrangement joins TRBV7-6 to TRBJ1-1; D is possibly TRBD1 (5 bases). Germline V gives CDR1 SGHVS, CDR2 FNYEAQ. The V gene lost 1 base and the J gene lost 3 bases, with 18 bases spanning the gap. The CDR3 loop spans 17 amino acids. CDR3 DNA sequence: TGTGCCAGCAGCTTAGTCCACCTTTCCCGGGGGGACACTGAAGCTTTCTTT. Residues: CASSLVHLSRGDTEAFF.

This sequence joins TRBV29-1 and TRBJ2-7; 9 positions match TRBD1. The J segment lost 7 bases and the V segment lost 3 bases, leaving 10 bases of the junction unmatched. The CDR3 runs 14 residues. Germline CDR1 and CDR2: SQVTM and ANQGSEA. The CDR3: CSVDGGTGSREQYF. DNA of the CDR3: TGCAGCGTTGACGGGGGGACAGGGAGTAGGGAGCAGTACTTC.

This clone was counted between two and nine times. The chain couples TRBV5-6 to TRBJ1-1; D is ambiguous. The V end lost 4 bases, the J end lost 6 bases, and 7 bases lay between the germline ends. The length of the CDR3 is 11 residues. CDR1 SGHDT and CDR2 YYEEEE come from the germline V gene. CDR3 in amino acids: CASSLEAEAFF. Here the CDR3 DNA reads TGTGCCAGCAGCCTCGAGGCTGAAGCTTTCTTT.

The chain links TRBV18 to TRBJ1-3; no reliable D call. The CDR3 consists of 14 residues. Per the germline V gene, CDR1 is KGHSH and CDR2 is LQKENI. The V end was cut by 3 bases, the J end by 4 bases, with 10 bases between. The CDR3 DNA is TGTGCCAGCTCACCGGTCAGCGAGGGAAACACCATATATTTT. It yields the protein CASSPVSEGNTIYF.

The V call is TRBV19, the J call TRBJ1-1, with TRBD1 matching over 8 bases. Unmatched junction bases numbered 0, after V lost 3 bases and J lost 0 bases. The CDR3 has 14 amino acids. CDR1 and CDR2 (germline): LNHDA, SQIVND (reference sequence). The CDR3 loop is CASSMGQVNTEAFF. The CDR3 bases are TGTGCCAGTAGTATGGGACAGGTGAACACTGAAGCTTTCTTT. The full variable domain, its missing parts supplied by reference TRBV19 and TRBJ1-1, is DGGITQSPKYLFRKEGQNVTLSCEQNLNHDAMYWYRQDPGQGLRLIYYSQIVNDFQKGDIAEGYSVSREKKESFPLTVTSAQKNPTAFYLCASSMGQVNTEAFFGQGTRLTVV.

The chain uses TRBV28 and TRBJ2-7, with 9 bases lining up with TRBD2. The CDR3 contains 15 residues. Germline CDR1 and CDR2: MDHEN and SYDVKM. V shed 3 bases and J 6 bases; nucleotides not matched to a gene: 9. In nucleotides, the CDR3 is TGTGCCAGCAGTTTTATTGGGACTAGCTACGCCGAGCAGTACTTC. Encoded protein: CASSFIGTSYAEQYF.

A single count supports this clone. The rearrangement uses TRBV27 and TRBJ2-3; D unresolved. V was clipped by 4 bases and J by 2 bases, with 7 bases between them. From germline, CDR1 is MNHEY and CDR2 SMNVEV (reference sequence). This CDR3 contains 13 residues. In nucleotides, the CDR3 is TGTGCCAGCAGTTCCCAGGTCACAGATACGCAGTATTTT. It yields the protein CASSSQVTDTQYF.

This chain links TRBV11-1 with TRBJ2-7, with a possible D match to TRBD2 (6 bases). The ends were cut back, 7 bases at V and 5 bases at J, with 21 bases in the middle. CDR3 length equals 15 residues. CDR1 is SGHAT and CDR2 is FQDESV in the germline V gene (reference sequence). The chain's CDR3 is CASTSTRGPGDEQYF. DNA for the CDR3: TGTGCCAGCACCTCGACCCGCGGGCCGGGGGACGAGCAGTACTTC.